This passage covers 14 T cell receptor beta chains from one sample sequenced in a study of neurological immune-mediated disorders. The time point: longitudinal time-point 3. TCRdb independently ran MiXCR on the 5' RACE reads; one entry per CDR3 protein. The sample lists around 97,000 distinct CDR3 sequences, 9.5% to 14% occurring once. The source material was PBMCs. The receptor source for this set is a female donor with HTLV-1-associated myelopathy (HAM/TSP).

The gene calls are TRBV10-3 and TRBJ2-5; D ambiguous. This CDR3 has 12 residues. CDR1 is ENHRY and CDR2 is SYGVKD in the germline V gene. Trimming took off 6 bases at V and 2 bases at J, with 7 bases between the two ends. As DNA, the CDR3 is TGTGCCATCAGACAAAATCAAGAGACCCAGTACTTC. Translating gives CAIRQNQETQYF.

The sample holds many counts of this clonotype. V is TRBV12-3 or TRBV12-4 and J is TRBJ2-7, with 7 bases aligning to TRBD1. CDR3 length: 14 amino acids. After removal of 2 bases from V and 0 bases from J, the junction contained 1 base not matched to a gene. This CDR3 is CASSLTGASYEQYF. CDR3 in DNA: TGTGCCAGCAGTTTAACAGGGGCCTCCTACGAGCAGTACTTC.

This clonotype occurred many times. The chain employs TRBV11-2 and TRBJ2-1; D is undetermined. This CDR3 contains 15 residues. The V gene lost 3 bases and the J gene lost 0 bases, with 9 bases spanning the gap. The germline gives CDR1 SGHAT, CDR2 FQNNGV. The DNA of the CDR3 is TGTGCCAGCAGCTTTAGGCAGCCCTCCTACAATGAGCAGTTCTTC. Translating it yields CASSFRQPSYNEQFF.

The sample holds one count of this clonotype. The rearrangement uses TRBV3-1 and TRBJ2-1; D gene ambiguous. This CDR3 is built from 15 residues. Germline assignment: CDR1 LGHDT and CDR2 YNNKEL (reference sequence). V dropped 10 bases and J dropped 5 bases, with 21 bases sitting between them. The CDR3: CATSLTPRPHNEQFF. The CDR3 DNA follows: TGTGCCACCTCACTCACCCCTCGACCGCACAATGAGCAGTTCTTC.

This clonotype has at least ten counts. V is TRBV27 and J is TRBJ2-7; 8 bases are shared with TRBD2. CDR1 is MNHEY, CDR2 SMNVEV, per germline (reference sequence). The CDR3 totals 14 residues. V shed 3 bases, J shed 1 base, and the junction held 2 bases outside the gene matches. CDR3 sequence: CASSFGGESYEQYF. The CDR3 nucleotides read TGTGCCAGCAGTTTCGGGGGGGAGTCCTACGAGCAGTACTTC.

This clonotype occurred many times. This chain joins TRBV14 and TRBJ1-2; the match to TRBD1 covers 9 bases. This CDR3 region has 13 residues. V was pared by 4 bases and J by 4 bases, with 1 base of the junction left unmatched. Germline V gene lookup returns CDR1 SGHDN and CDR2 FVKESK. This CDR3 reads CASSRDRAYGYTF. CDR3 DNA: TGTGCCAGCAGCCGGGACAGGGCCTATGGCTACACCTTC.

This clonotype was detected ten times or more. The chain employs TRBV7-2 and TRBJ2-7; a weak D match, TRBD1 (5 bases). The CDR3 contains 12 residues. Germline CDR1 is SGHTA and CDR2 is FQGNSA. V shed 2 bases and J shed 3 bases, with 5 bases lying between them. The CDR3 is CASSLRGYEQYF. In nucleotides, the CDR3 is TGTGCCAGCAGCTTAAGGGGCTACGAGCAGTACTTC.

Many counts were recorded for this clonotype. The chain couples TRBV14 to TRBJ1-2; 9 bases match TRBD1. The CDR3 covers 15 residues. Trimming took 5 bases from V and 4 from J; bases not matched to a gene: 8. Per the germline V gene, CDR1 is SGHDN and CDR2 is FVKESK. The CDR3 region is CASSARDRVGYGYTF. The CDR3 coding sequence is TGTGCCAGCAGCGCACGGGACAGGGTGGGCTATGGCTACACCTTC.

This clonotype was observed a few times. The chain uses TRBV5-1 and TRBJ2-2; 7 positions match TRBD1. CDR3 size: 15 residues. V lost 4 bases and J lost 0; bases outside the gene matches: 3. Germline V lookup: CDR1 SGHRS, CDR2 YFSETQ. The CDR3 sequence is CASSPGQSNTGELFF. As DNA, the CDR3 is TGCGCCAGCAGCCCGGGACAGTCGAACACCGGGGAGCTGTTTTTT.

This clonotype was observed many times. J is TRBJ1-1 and V is TRBV12-3 or TRBV12-4; D gene uncertain. Trimming stripped 5 bases from V and 3 bases from J, with 16 bases between. This CDR3 contains 15 residues. The DNA for the CDR3 is TGTGCCAGCAGTCCCTCCCGAGGGAGCTACACTGAAGCTTTCTTT. This codes for CASSPSRGSYTEAFF.

This clonotype was picked up many times. The rearrangement joins TRBV12-3 or TRBV12-4 to TRBJ2-4; 10 bases are a match to TRBD1. This CDR3 is built from 17 residues. V was pared by 5 bases and J by 1 base, with 8 bases of the junction left unmatched. The CDR3 is CASSHLGQGGAKNIQYF. DNA of the CDR3: TGTGCCAGCAGTCACCTCGGACAGGGGGGGGCCAAAAACATTCAGTACTTC.

V and J are TRBV9 and TRBJ2-3, with no clear D. Looked up from germline, CDR1 is SGDLS and CDR2 is YYNGEE. The V and J ends lost 2 bases and 2 bases respectively, with 9 bases between them. CDR3 size: 14 residues. CDR3 protein: CASSVVLFTDTQYF. The DNA of the CDR3 is TGTGCCAGCAGCGTTGTTCTGTTCACAGATACGCAGTATTTT.

Many counts were recorded for this clonotype. CDR3: CASNAARALNIQYF. The CDR3 DNA reads as TGTGCCAGCAACGCCGCACGGGCGCTAAACATTCAGTACTTC. The chain is built from TRBV5-6 and TRBJ2-4; D remains unclear. This CDR3 spans 14 amino acids. Trimming cost V 6 bases and J 6 bases, with 16 bases left between them. CDR1 SGHDT and CDR2 YYEEEE come from the germline V gene. Together with reference TRBV5-6 and TRBJ2-4, the CDR3 gives the full variable domain: DAGVTQSPTHLIKTRGQQVTLRCSPKSGHDTVSWYQQALGQGPQFIFQYYEEEERQRGNFPDRFSGHQFPNYSSELNVNALLLGDSALYLCASNAARALNIQYFGAGTRLSVL.

This clonotype was recorded at least ten times. This chain joins TRBV5-1 and TRBJ2-4, with TRBD1 matching 8 bases. Germline CDR1 SGHRS, CDR2 YFSETQ. J lost 7 bases, V lost 3 bases, and 3 bases had no gene match. The CDR3 loop spans 13 amino acids. The CDR3 loop is CASSSTGENIQYF. The CDR3 region has the DNA TGCGCCAGCAGCTCGACAGGGGAGAACATTCAGTACTTC.